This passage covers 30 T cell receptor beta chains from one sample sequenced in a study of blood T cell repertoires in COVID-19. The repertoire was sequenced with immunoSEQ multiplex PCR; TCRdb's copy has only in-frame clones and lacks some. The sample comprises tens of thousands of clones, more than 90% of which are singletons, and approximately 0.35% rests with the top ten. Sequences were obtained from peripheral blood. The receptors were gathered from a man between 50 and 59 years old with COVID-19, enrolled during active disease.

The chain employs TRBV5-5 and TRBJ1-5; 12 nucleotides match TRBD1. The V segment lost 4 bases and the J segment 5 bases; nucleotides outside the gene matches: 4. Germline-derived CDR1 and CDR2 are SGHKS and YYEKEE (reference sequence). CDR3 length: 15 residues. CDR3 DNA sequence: TGTGCCAGCAGCCCCGGGACAGGGGGCGATCAGCCCCAGCATTTT. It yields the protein CASSPGTGGDQPQHF.

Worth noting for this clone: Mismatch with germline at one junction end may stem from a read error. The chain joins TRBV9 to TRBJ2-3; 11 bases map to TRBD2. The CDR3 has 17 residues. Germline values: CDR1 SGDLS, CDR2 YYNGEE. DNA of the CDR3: TGTGCCAGCGGCGTAGGCGGACTAGCGGGCGTCACAGATACGCAGTATTTT. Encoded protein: CASGVGGLAGVTDTQYF.

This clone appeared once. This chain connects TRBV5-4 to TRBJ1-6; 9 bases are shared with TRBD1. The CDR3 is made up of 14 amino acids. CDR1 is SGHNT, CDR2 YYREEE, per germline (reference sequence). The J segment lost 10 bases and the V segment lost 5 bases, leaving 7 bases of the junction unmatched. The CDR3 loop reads CASSSDRGGSPLHF. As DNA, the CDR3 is TGTGCCAGCAGTTCGGACAGGGGAGGCTCACCCCTCCACTTT.

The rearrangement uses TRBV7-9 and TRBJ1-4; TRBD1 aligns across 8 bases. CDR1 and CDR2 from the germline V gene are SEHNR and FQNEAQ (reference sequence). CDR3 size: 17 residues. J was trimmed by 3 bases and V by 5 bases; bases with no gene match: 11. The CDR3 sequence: CASSRSFKQGANEKLFF. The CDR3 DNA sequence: TGTGCCAGCAGCCGTTCTTTCAAACAGGGGGCTAATGAAAAACTGTTTTTT.

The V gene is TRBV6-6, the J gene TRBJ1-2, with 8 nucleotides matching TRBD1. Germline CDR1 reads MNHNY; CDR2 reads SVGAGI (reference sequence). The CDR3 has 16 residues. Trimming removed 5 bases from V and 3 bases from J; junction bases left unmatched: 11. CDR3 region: CASSRGFGQGDYGYTF. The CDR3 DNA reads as TGTGCCAGCAGTCGGGGGTTTGGACAGGGAGACTATGGCTACACCTTC.

In nucleotides, the CDR3 is TGTGCCAGCTCACCACTAGCGGACCAAGAGACCCAGTACTTC. Residues: CASSPLADQETQYF. V usage is TRBV18 and J usage is TRBJ2-5, with D possibly being TRBD2 (6 bases). Trimming removed 1 base from V and 0 bases from J, with 6 bases in between. This CDR3 spans 14 amino acids. Germline V gives CDR1 KGHSH, CDR2 LQKENI.

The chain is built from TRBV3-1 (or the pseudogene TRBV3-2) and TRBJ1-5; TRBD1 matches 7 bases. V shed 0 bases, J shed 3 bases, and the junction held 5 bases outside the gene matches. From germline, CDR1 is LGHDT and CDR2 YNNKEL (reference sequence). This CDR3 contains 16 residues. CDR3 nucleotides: TGTGCCAGCAGCCAAGATCAGGGACAGCCCAATCAGCCCCAGCATTTT. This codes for CASSQDQGQPNQPQHF.

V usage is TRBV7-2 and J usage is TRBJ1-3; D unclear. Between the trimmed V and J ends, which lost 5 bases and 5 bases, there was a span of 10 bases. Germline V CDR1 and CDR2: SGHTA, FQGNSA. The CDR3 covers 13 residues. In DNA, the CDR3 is TGTGCCAGCAGCCCTACTATGCGAAACACCATATATTTT. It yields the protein CASSPTMRNTIYF.

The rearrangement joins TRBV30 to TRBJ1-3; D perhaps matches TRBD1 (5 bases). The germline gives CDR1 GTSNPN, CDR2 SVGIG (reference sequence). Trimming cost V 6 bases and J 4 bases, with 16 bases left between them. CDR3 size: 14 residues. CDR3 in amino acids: CACSLGPFGNTIYF. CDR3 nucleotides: TGTGCCTGCTCTTTGGGGCCTTTCGGAAACACCATATATTTT.

The CDR3 region has the DNA TGTGCCAGCAGTTACTCGCCGGACAATGAGCAGTTCTTC. Translated: CASSYSPDNEQFF. The V gene is TRBV6-5, the J gene TRBJ2-1; D gene unclear. Trimming took 0 bases from V and 5 from J, leaving 5 bases between them. The CDR3 sequence is 13 residues long. Germline V gene data show CDR1 as MNHEY and CDR2 as SVGAGI.

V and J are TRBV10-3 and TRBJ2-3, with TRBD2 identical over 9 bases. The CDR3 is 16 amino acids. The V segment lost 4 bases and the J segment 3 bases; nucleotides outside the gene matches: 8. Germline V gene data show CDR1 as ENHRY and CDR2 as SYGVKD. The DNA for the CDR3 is TGTGCCATCAGTGGCCTAGCGGGAAGCTTGACAGATACGCAGTATTTT. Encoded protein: CAISGLAGSLTDTQYF.

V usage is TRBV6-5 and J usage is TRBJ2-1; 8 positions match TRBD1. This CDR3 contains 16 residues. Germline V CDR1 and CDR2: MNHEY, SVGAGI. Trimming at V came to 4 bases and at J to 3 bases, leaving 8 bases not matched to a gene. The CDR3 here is CASSLTGTGRYNEQFF. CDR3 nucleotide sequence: TGTGCCAGCAGTTTGACCGGGACAGGCCGCTACAATGAGCAGTTCTTC.

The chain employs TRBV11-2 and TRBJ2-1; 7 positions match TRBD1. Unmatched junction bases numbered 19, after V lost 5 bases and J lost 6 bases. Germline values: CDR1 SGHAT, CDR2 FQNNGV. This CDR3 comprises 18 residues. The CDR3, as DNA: TGTGCCAGCAGCCCTATATCGAAACAGGGGCTGAGGGGCAATGAGCAGTTCTTC. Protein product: CASSPISKQGLRGNEQFF.

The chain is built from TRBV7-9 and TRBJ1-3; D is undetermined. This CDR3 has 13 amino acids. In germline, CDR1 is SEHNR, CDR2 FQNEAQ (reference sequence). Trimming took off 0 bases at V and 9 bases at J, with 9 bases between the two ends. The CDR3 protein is CASSLASKSTIYF. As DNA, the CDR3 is TGTGCCAGCAGCTTAGCGTCTAAAAGCACCATATATTTT.

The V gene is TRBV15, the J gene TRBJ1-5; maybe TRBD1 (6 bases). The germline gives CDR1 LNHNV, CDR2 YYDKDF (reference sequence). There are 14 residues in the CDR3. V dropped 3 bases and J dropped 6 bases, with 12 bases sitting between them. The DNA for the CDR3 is TGTGCCACCAGCAGGGACAGCTATGCTCAGCCCCAGCATTTT. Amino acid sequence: CATSRDSYAQPQHF.

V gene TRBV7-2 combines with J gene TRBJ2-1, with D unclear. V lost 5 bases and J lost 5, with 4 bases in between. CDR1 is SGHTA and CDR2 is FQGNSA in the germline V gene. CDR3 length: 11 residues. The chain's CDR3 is CASSQNNEQFF. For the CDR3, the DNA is TGTGCCAGCAGCCAAAACAATGAGCAGTTCTTC.

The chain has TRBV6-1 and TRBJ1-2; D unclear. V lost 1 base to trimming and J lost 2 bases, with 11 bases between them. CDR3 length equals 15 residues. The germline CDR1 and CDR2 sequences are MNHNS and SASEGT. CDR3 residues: CASSEGWAVNYGYTF. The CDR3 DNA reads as TGTGCCAGCAGTGAAGGGTGGGCAGTGAACTATGGCTACACCTTC.

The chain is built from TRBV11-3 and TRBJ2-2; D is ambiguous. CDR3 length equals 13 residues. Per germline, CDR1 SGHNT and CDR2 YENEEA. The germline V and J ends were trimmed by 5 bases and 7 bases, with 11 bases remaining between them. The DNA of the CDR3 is TGTGCCAGCAGCCAAACCCGCGGCGGGGAGCTGTTTTTT. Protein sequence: CASSQTRGGELFF.

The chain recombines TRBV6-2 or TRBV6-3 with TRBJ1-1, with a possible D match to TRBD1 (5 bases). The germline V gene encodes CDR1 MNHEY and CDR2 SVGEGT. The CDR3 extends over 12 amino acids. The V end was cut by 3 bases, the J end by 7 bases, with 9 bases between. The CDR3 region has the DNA TGTGCCAGCAGTTATTACCAGGGTGAAGCTTTCTTT. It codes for CASSYYQGEAFF.

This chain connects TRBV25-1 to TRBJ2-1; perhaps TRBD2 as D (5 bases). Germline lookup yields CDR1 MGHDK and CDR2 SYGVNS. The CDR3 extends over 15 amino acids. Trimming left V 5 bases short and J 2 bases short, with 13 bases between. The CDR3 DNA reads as TGTGCCAGCAGTCGTCACGGGATGGCCTACAATGAGCAGTTCTTC. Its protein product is CASSRHGMAYNEQFF.

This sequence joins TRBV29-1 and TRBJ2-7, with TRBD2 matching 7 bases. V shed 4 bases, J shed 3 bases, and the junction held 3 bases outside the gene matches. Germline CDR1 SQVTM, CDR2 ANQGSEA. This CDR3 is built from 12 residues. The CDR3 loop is CSVAPSGYEQYF. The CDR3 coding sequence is TGCAGCGTTGCCCCTAGCGGCTACGAGCAGTACTTC.

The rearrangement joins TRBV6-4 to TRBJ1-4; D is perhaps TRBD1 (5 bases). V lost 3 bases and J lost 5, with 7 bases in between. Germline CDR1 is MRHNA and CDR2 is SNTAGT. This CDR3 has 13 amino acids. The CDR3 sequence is CASSENRNEKLFF. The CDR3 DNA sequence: TGTGCCAGCAGTGAAAACAGGAATGAAAAACTGTTTTTT.

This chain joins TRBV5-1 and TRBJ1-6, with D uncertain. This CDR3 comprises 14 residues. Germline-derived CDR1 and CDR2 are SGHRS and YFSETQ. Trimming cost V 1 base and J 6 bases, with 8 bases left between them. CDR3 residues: CASSLSGFNSPLHF. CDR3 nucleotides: TGCGCCAGCAGCTTGTCAGGTTTTAATTCACCCCTCCACTTT.

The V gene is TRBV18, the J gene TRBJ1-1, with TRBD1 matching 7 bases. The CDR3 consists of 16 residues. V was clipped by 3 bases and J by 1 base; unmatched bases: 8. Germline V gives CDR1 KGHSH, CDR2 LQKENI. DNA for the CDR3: TGTGCCAGCTCACCTACTTCCGGGACAGCGAACACTGAAGCTTTCTTT. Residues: CASSPTSGTANTEAFF.

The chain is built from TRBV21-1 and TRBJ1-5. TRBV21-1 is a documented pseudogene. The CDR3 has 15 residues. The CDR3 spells CASKGGRTFNQPQHF. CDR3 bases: TGTGCCAGCAAGGGGGGGCGGACCTTCAATCAGCCCCAGCATTTT.

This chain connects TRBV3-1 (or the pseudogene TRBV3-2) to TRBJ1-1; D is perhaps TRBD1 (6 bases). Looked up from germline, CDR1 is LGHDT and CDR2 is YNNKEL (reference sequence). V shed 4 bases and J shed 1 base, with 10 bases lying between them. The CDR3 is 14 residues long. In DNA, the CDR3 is TGTGCCAGCAGCCCTGGACAGAAGAACACTGAAGCTTTCTTT. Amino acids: CASSPGQKNTEAFF.

The CDR3 loop is CASSVTGGRTEAFF. For the CDR3, the DNA is TGCGCCAGCAGCGTGACAGGGGGCCGAACTGAAGCTTTCTTT. V and J are TRBV5-1 and TRBJ1-1; 10 bases align to TRBD1. CDR3 size: 14 residues. Germline loops: CDR1 SGHRS, CDR2 YFSETQ. J gave up 5 bases and V 4 bases, and 5 bases lay outside the gene matches.

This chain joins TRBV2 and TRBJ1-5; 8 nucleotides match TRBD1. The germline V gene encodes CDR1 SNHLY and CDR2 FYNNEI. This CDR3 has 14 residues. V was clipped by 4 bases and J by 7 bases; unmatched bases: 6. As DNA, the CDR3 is TGTGCCAGCAGTGGACAGGGGCTTGGGCAGCCCCAGCATTTT. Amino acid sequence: CASSGQGLGQPQHF.

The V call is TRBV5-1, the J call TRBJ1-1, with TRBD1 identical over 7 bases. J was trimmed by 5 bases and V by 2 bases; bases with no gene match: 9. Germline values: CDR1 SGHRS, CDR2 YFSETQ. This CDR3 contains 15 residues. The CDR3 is CASSFGRGRFTEAFF. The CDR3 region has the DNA TGCGCCAGCAGCTTTGGCAGGGGGAGGTTTACTGAAGCTTTCTTT.

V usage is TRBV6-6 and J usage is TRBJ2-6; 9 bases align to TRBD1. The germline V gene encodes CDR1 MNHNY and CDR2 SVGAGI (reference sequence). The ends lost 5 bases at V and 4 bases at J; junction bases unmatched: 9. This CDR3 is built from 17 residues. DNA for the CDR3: TGTGCCAGCAGTCCACAGGGGGCGCCGACCGGGGCCAACGTCCTGACTTTC. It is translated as CASSPQGAPTGANVLTF.